Listed here are 6 T cell receptor beta chains from one sample, sequenced in a study of cytomegalovirus exposure and HLA in healthy donors (dated by TCRdb to about 2017). The library was built by means of the immunoSEQ multiplex PCR assay. For the multiplex PCR, a mixture combining 60 forward primers for TCR Vbeta segments and 13 reverse primers for TCR Jbeta segments was used. Drawn from immuneACCESS, this table holds only the in-frame rearrangements with V and J called that TCRdb kept. Clones are partly lost; checked studies trace under half to an unresolved V gene and leave the rest unexplained. For this sample, the table gives more than 70,000 clones. The biggest ten clones account for 1.4% to 1.5% of the sample. The sequencing sample was made of PBMCs. All receptors derive from a woman aged 55-69 years in good health and CMV-seronegative.

Note on this clone: The junction does not match germline at one end; this may be a read error. DNA of the CDR3: TGTGCCAGCGCATCGACCGGGACAGTCCCTGTCTTC. It codes for CASASTGTVPVF. This chain links TRBV28 with TRBJ2-1; 7 bases line up with TRBD1. CDR1 MDHEN and CDR2 SYDVKM come from the germline V gene. CDR3 length: 12 residues.

The chain couples TRBV30 to TRBJ1-1; D gene unclear. Germline CDR1 reads GTSNPN; CDR2 reads SVGIG (reference sequence). V gave up 0 bases and J gave up 6 bases, with 5 bases separating them. The CDR3 length is 11 residues. The CDR3 spells CAWSVTAEAFF. The CDR3 DNA follows: TGTGCCTGGAGTGTTACGGCTGAAGCTTTCTTT.

The chain uses TRBV4-2 and TRBJ2-5; possible D gene TRBD2, 5 bases. V lost 0 bases and J 10 bases, leaving 12 bases between the germline ends. From germline, CDR1 is LGHNA and CDR2 YNFKEQ. This CDR3 is built from 13 residues. The CDR3 DNA reads as TGTGCCAGCAGCCAAGATCGGAGCGAGGGCCAGTACTTC. Its translation is CASSQDRSEGQYF.

CDR3 region: CASSTSGYEQYF. Here the CDR3 DNA reads TGTGCCAGTAGTACCTCAGGCTACGAGCAGTACTTC. The genes are TRBV19 and TRBJ2-7; D gene ambiguous. The CDR3 loop spans 12 amino acids. Germline CDR1 is LNHDA and CDR2 is SQIVND (reference sequence). V lost 4 bases to trimming and J lost 3 bases, with 7 bases between them.

The chain uses TRBV11-3 and TRBJ2-5, with 7 bases lining up with TRBD2. This CDR3 is 15 amino acids long. Looked up from germline, CDR1 is SGHNT and CDR2 is YENEEA. V was pared by 1 base and J by 1 base, with 3 bases of the junction left unmatched. Written as DNA, the CDR3 is TGTGCCAGCAGCTTAGGCGGGAGTTTCCAAGAGACCCAGTACTTC. It is translated as CASSLGGSFQETQYF.

The rearrangement links TRBV30 to TRBJ1-2, with unresolved D. V lost 2 bases and J lost 2, with 9 bases in between. The CDR3 is 13 residues long. The V gene's germline CDR1 is GTSNPN and CDR2 SVGIG (reference sequence). The CDR3 nucleotides read TGTGCCTGGAGTTCGCGGGAAAACTATGGCTACACCTTC. Its protein product is CAWSSRENYGYTF.